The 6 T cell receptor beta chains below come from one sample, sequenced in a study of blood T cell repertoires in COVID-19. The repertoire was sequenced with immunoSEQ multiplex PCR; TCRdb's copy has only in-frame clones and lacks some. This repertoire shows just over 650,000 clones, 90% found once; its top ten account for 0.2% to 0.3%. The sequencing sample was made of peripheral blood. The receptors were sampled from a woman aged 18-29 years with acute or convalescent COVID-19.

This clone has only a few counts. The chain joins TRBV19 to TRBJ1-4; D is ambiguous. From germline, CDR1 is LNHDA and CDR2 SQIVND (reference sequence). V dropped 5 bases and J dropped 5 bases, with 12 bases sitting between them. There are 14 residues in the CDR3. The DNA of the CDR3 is TGTGCCAGTAGTCACGGGAGACGAAATGAAAAACTGTTTTTT. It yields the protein CASSHGRRNEKLFF.

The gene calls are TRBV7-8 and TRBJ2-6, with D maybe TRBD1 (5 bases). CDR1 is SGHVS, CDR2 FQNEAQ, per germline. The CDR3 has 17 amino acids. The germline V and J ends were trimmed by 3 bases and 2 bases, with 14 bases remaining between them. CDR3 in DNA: TGTGCCAGCAGCTTCACTGCAGGGTCTGCTGGGGCCAACGTCCTGACTTTC. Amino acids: CASSFTAGSAGANVLTF.

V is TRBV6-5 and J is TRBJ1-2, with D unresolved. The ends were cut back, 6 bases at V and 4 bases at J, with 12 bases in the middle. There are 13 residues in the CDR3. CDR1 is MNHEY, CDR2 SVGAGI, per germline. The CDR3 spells CASRLHRRYGYTF. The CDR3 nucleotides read TGTGCCAGCAGACTCCATCGCCGCTATGGCTACACCTTC.

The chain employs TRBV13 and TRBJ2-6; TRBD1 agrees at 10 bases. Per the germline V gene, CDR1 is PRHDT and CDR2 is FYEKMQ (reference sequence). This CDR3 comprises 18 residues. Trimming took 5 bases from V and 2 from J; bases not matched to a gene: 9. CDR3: CASSNRDRGSPGANVLTF. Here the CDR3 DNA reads TGTGCCAGCAGCAACCGGGACAGGGGAAGCCCTGGGGCCAACGTCCTGACTTTC.

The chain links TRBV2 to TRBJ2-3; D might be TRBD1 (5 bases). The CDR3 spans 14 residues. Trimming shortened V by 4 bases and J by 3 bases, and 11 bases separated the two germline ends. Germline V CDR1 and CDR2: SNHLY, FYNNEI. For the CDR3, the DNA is TGTGCCAGCAGTGTATGGCAGGGAACAGATACGCAGTATTTT. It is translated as CASSVWQGTDTQYF. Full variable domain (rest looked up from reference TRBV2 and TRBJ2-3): EPEVTQTPSHQVTQMGQEVILRCVPISNHLYFYWYRQILGQKVEFLVSFYNNEISEKSEIFDDQFSVERPDGSNFTLKIRSTKLEDSAMYFCASSVWQGTDTQYFGPGTRLTVL.

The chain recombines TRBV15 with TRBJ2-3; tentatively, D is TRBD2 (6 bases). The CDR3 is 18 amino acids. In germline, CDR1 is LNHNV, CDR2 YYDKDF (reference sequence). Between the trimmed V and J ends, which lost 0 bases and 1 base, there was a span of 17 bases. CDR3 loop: CATSRDLWLPGGTDTQYF. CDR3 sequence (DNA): TGTGCCACCAGCAGAGATTTGTGGCTCCCGGGGGGCACAGATACGCAGTATTTT.